This is a list of T cell receptor beta chains from one sample in a study of T cells in localized non-small cell lung cancer. Data came from immunoSEQ multiplex PCR; TCRdb stores just in-frame clones and leaves some out. The sample includes 30,000 to 40,000 clones, roughly 82% of them seen just once. The material sequenced was peripheral blood, taken before any cancer treatment. Receptors were obtained from a male donor at least 60 years old with stage III squamous cell lung carcinoma. Both conserved end residues are part of each CDR3. The order of the fields is J gene, clone size, D gene, V gene, CDR3 protein, CDR3 DNA. A D gene is named only where the DNA matches it firmly. Only part of the rows carry a size: once, few, many, or a class if the clone is expanded.

J gene: TRBJ2-1
clone size: .
D gene: TRBD1
V gene: TRBV2
CDR3 protein: CASGQGSYNEQFF
CDR3 DNA: TGTGCCAGCGGACAGGGGTCCTACAATGAGCAGTTCTTC

J gene: TRBJ2-5
clone size: .
D gene: .
V gene: TRBV29-1
CDR3 protein: CSVEESPGETQYF
CDR3 DNA: TGCAGCGTTGAAGAGAGCCCAGGAGAGACCCAGTACTTC

J gene: TRBJ2-6
clone size: .
D gene: .
V gene: TRBV15
CDR3 protein: CATSRTTAGANVLTF
CDR3 DNA: TGTGCCACCAGCAGGACGACAGCTGGGGCCAACGTCCTGACTTTC

J gene: TRBJ2-1
clone size: .
D gene: TRBD1
V gene: TRBV5-6
CDR3 protein: CASSLNRGQEYNEQFF
CDR3 DNA: TGTGCCAGCAGCTTAAATCGGGGACAGGAGTACAATGAGCAGTTCTTC

J gene: TRBJ1-3
clone size: .
D gene: .
V gene: TRBV5-6
CDR3 protein: CASSSGLRNTIYF
CDR3 DNA: TGTGCCAGCAGCTCAGGGTTACGAAACACCATATATTTT

J gene: TRBJ1-1
clone size: once
D gene: .
V gene: TRBV20-1
CDR3 protein: CSAPTGTEAFF
CDR3 DNA: TGCAGTGCTCCAACAGGGACTGAAGCTTTCTTT

J gene: TRBJ1-5
clone size: few
D gene: .
V gene: TRBV11-2
CDR3 protein: CASSCYHRRGIKQPQHF
CDR3 DNA: TGTGCCAGCAGCTGTTACCACCGCAGGGGAATAAAGCAGCCCCAGCATTTT

J gene: TRBJ2-2
clone size: .
D gene: TRBD2
V gene: TRBV4-2
CDR3 protein: CASSPNRGGTGELFF
CDR3 DNA: TGTGCCAGCAGCCCCAATCGGGGGGGCACCGGGGAGCTGTTTTTT

J gene: TRBJ2-7
clone size: few
D gene: TRBD1
V gene: TRBV9
CDR3 protein: CASSVGQGASYEQYF
CDR3 DNA: TGTGCCAGCAGCGTAGGACAGGGGGCGTCCTACGAGCAGTACTTC

J gene: TRBJ1-4
clone size: .
D gene: .
V gene: TRBV18
CDR3 protein: CASAKDTTNEKLFF
CDR3 DNA: TGTGCCAGCGCGAAGGACACAACTAATGAAAAACTGTTTTTT

J gene: TRBJ1-1
clone size: .
D gene: .
V gene: TRBV29-1
CDR3 protein: CSVASGMNTEAFF
CDR3 DNA: TGCAGCGTTGCTTCTGGGATGAACACTGAAGCTTTCTTT

J gene: TRBJ2-1
clone size: .
D gene: TRBD1
V gene: TRBV6-5
CDR3 protein: CASSSALGQREQFF
CDR3 DNA: TGTGCCAGCAGTTCCGCCCTGGGACAGCGAGAGCAGTTCTTC

J gene: TRBJ1-4
clone size: .
D gene: .
V gene: TRBV2
CDR3 protein: CASQEGTENEKLFF
CDR3 DNA: TGTGCCAGCCAGGAAGGGACGGAAAATGAAAAACTGTTTTTT

J gene: TRBJ2-1
clone size: once
D gene: TRBD1
V gene: TRBV5-8
CDR3 protein: CASSLRQGFHNEQFF
CDR3 DNA: TGTGCCAGCAGCTTAAGACAGGGGTTCCACAATGAGCAGTTCTTC

J gene: TRBJ2-1
clone size: .
D gene: TRBD2
V gene: TRBV5-4
CDR3 protein: CASSLLLAGGDSYNEQFF
CDR3 DNA: TGTGCCAGCAGCTTGTTACTAGCGGGAGGCGACTCCTACAATGAGCAGTTCTTC

J gene: TRBJ2-3
clone size: .
D gene: TRBD2
V gene: TRBV19
CDR3 protein: CASSTLAGTDTQYF
CDR3 DNA: TGTGCCAGTAGTACTCTAGCGGGAACAGATACGCAGTATTTT

J gene: TRBJ2-1
clone size: .
D gene: TRBD2
V gene: TRBV7-9
CDR3 protein: CASSSGLAGGWNSYNEQFF
CDR3 DNA: TGTGCCAGCAGCTCAGGACTAGCGGGAGGGTGGAACTCCTACAATGAGCAGTTCTTC

J gene: TRBJ2-3
clone size: .
D gene: .
V gene: TRBV10-3
CDR3 protein: CAISEGGPGYTQYF
CDR3 DNA: TGTGCCATCAGTGAGGGGGGACCAGGTTATACGCAGTATTTT

J gene: TRBJ1-1
clone size: .
D gene: .
V gene: TRBV7-3
CDR3 protein: CVSSFGVNTEAFF
CDR3 DNA: TGTGTCAGCAGCTTTGGAGTGAACACTGAAGCTTTCTTT

J gene: TRBJ2-1
clone size: .
D gene: TRBD2
V gene: TRBV28
CDR3 protein: CASIAGLAGGYNEQFF
CDR3 DNA: TGTGCCAGCATCGCGGGACTAGCGGGGGGATACAATGAGCAGTTCTTC

J gene: TRBJ2-1
clone size: .
D gene: TRBD2
V gene: TRBV9
CDR3 protein: CASSVVPGGLNEQFF
CDR3 DNA: TGTGCCAGCAGCGTAGTCCCGGGGGGGTTGAATGAGCAGTTCTTC

J gene: TRBJ2-3
clone size: .
D gene: TRBD2
V gene: TRBV5-4
CDR3 protein: CASSLRTSGVDTQYF
CDR3 DNA: TGTGCCAGCAGCTTGAGGACTAGCGGTGTGGATACGCAGTATTTT

J gene: TRBJ1-1
clone size: .
D gene: TRBD1
V gene: TRBV5-4
CDR3 protein: CASSFTPQGVGTEAFF
CDR3 DNA: TGTGCCAGCAGCTTTACACCGCAGGGGGTAGGGACTGAAGCTTTCTTT

J gene: TRBJ1-1
clone size: .
D gene: .
V gene: TRBV7-2
CDR3 protein: CASSLHQAGDTEAFF
CDR3 DNA: TGTGCCAGCAGCTTACACCAAGCGGGGGACACTGAAGCTTTCTTT